This T cell receptor (beta chain) emerged from a study of blood T cell repertoires in COVID-19. Authors' processing steps: Estimates of nucleated cell counts were drawn from the amplification of reference gene primers. Generated by immunoSEQ multiplex PCR, the TCRdb table keeps only in-frame clones and is missing some. V and J calls and clone size follow that table, whereas D and trimming were derived from the DNA. The repertoire holds 150,000 to 200,000 clones, with approximately 88% as singletons. The CDR3 has 16 amino acids. V shed 2 bases and J shed 0 bases, with 13 bases lying between them. The V gene's germline CDR1 is MNHNY and CDR2 SVGAGI (reference sequence). Those enrolled, adults aged about 18 to 89 years, came from roughly 22 US areas. Assignment of participants to cohorts was predicated upon participant-reported clinical history. A PCR-confirmed or clinician-diagnosed COVID-19 case had contacted exposed participants within 2 weeks of entry.

Sequenced input: PBMCs or T cells enriched from blood (not recorded which). The sequence came from a man aged 65 to 79 who had been exposed to COVID-19. This chain connects TRBV6-6 to TRBJ1-2; D perhaps matches TRBD1 (6 bases). The CDR3 DNA follows: TGTGCCAGCAGTTACCTTGGACAGTCAGCTAACTATGGCTACACCTTC. It specifies CASSYLGQSANYGYTF.